This T cell receptor (beta chain) comes out of a study of blood T cell repertoires in COVID-19. Study-level information: Samples came from the United States, Italy and Spain, spanning acute and convalescent COVID-19. Sample material is recorded as cDNA or gDNA derived from T cells, B-cell-depleted T cells, or PBMCs.

Per the original data handling: Reference gene primer amplification yielded estimated nucleated cell counts. Here immunoSEQ multiplex PCR was the method, and the copy in TCRdb shows in-frame clones only, minus some. V, J and clone size are taken as reported in that table, and D and trimming were inferred from the DNA itself. The sample includes around 210,000 clones, 70% to 90% of them seen just once. V was pared by 0 bases and J by 7 bases, with 14 bases of the junction left unmatched. The CDR3 runs 18 residues. Germline V gene sequence: CDR1 SGHRS, CDR2 YFSETQ. The chain employs TRBV5-1 and TRBJ1-4; 8 bases match TRBD1. This TCR was sampled from a man aged 45-65 years with COVID-19, enrolled during active disease. Sequences were obtained from peripheral blood. This chain's CDR3 is CASSLAGGLRGRGEKLFF. The CDR3 DNA reads TGCGCCAGCAGCTTGGCTGGCGGGCTCAGGGGGCGCGGTGAAAAACTGTTTTTT.